This record covers a single T cell receptor beta chain. Its cognate antigen has yet to be identified. No much larger clone exists at a distance of one base, and base qualities are not known. This entry comes from a study of cytomegalovirus exposure and HLA in healthy donors (dated by TCRdb to 2016 to 2017). In terms of the full investigation: An earlier analysis of some 600 of the donors reported roughly 300 Gb of sequence data and 117 million unique TCR beta sequences obtained from around 180 million T cells. Besides the first cohort of approximately 710 subjects, a separate validation cohort made up of 120 different subjects was used. Of the 350 to 400 genotyped donors, about 80% fell in the genetic ancestry cluster associated with self-reported Caucasian donors. Rather than using new phenotypic data, the later analysis identified candidate immune exposures from TCR beta sequences and from how often those sequences occurred across donors. Roughly 5 DR-DQ haplotypes were treated as single units for association and clustering because of strong linkage in the cohort. The number of typed donors differed by locus: about 629-630 for A, B, C, DRB1 and DQB1; 500 to 550 for DQA1; 606 for DPA1; and about 450 for DPB1. Using immunosequencing, the study profiled T cell repertoires from about 620 subjects and related those repertoires to cytomegalovirus serostatus. An earlier analysis of about 620 of the donors applied high-throughput TCR beta sequencing to assess whether each TCR beta V gene segment acted as functional or pseudogenic. Both class I and class II loci were covered by HLA typing, at four-digit resolution. An early release covering 550 to 650 HLA-typed donors comprised about 310 gigabases of sequencing data and roughly 85 million unique TCR sequences. Genome-wide SNP genotypes for about 55% of the roughly 670 donors were used in a later genetic analysis, which treated that subset as a discovery cohort. To predict cytomegalovirus infection status, the study combined high-throughput TCR immunosequencing, statistical association of individual TCRs with disease status, and machine learning. Across roughly 420 genotyped donors of the cohort, an average of roughly 230,000 unique TCR beta nucleotide sequences per donor were sequenced, and roughly a sixth of those sequences were non-productive. The study aimed to test whether cataloging public T cell receptors could reveal signatures of past pathogen exposure. Every repertoire in the discovery cohort had been generated on one and the same sequencing platform. Donor age, sex, ethnicity and CMV serostatus were collected together with the repertoire data. A later analysis re-analyzed previously published TCR beta repertoires from 650 to 800 donors and added high-resolution HLA genotyping to study TCR occurrence patterns. Paper-wide results and their limitations: Because the 87-base-pair reads could not distinguish some IMGT-functional V segments, including TRBV6-2 and TRBV6-3, those segments were excluded. In both the original and validation cohorts, the classifier was reported to diagnose cytomegalovirus status with high specificity and sensitivity. In a later analysis, TCR association rates were found to vary across HLA loci, with the most associated TCRs seen for DRB1 alleles and the fewest for HLA-C alleles. A group of highly shared sequence variants was considered likely to be a technical artifact of the sequencing pipeline. Broadly in line with IMGT annotations, most TCR beta V segments showed up in productive rearrangements about 87% or about 30% of the time in an earlier analysis of several hundred of the donors. In a later analysis, around 15,000 TCR beta sequences were associated with specific HLA alleles at a false discovery rate of 0.05. In a later analysis, most CMV-associated TCR beta chains were found to appear HLA-restricted, with HLA associations seemingly driven largely by CMV exposure. The cohort was sequenced for TCR beta chains only, and without alpha or paired-chain data the features that could be detected were limited. Most TCR sequences were observed very rarely across donors, whereas some public TCRs were present in many individuals. A further reported finding was that TCR beta sequences accurately predicted the HLA-A and HLA-B alleles for most subjects in the first cohort. When HLA alleles, especially DR and DQ, strongly co-occurred, attributing TCR associations to individual alleles was difficult. CMV serostatus was the only immune exposure information available for the cohort. The study gave a list of 150 to 200 TCR beta chains associated with cytomegalovirus. The authors suggested that the approach could potentially be extended to other disease states and immunological phenotypes. Compared with equally common non-associated chains, HLA-associated TCR beta chains in a later analysis were more clonally expanded and had lower generation probabilities. A later analysis reported that several top co-occurrence clusters appeared linked to parvovirus B19, influenza, CMV and Epstein-Barr virus. A later genetic analysis associated a missense DCLRE1C variant with V-gene and J-gene trimming of TCR beta chains, and an independent cohort replicated the association. Sequencing depth was assumed to be roughly uniform across donors in the presence/absence analyses, though that assumption may not hold. A later genetic analysis reported fewer N-insertions in productive TCRs among donors in an Asian-associated ancestry cluster than the roughly 700-donor mean. Correlated functional status among segregating V segments might reflect linkage disequilibrium, but an unknown experimental factor could not be ruled out. Because HLA typing was missing for some donors at each locus, association tests included only the typed subset. Because counts were too low, roughly 16 rarely observed V segments, including chromosome 9 orphons, were excluded from the earlier analysis of 500 to 700 of the donors. A few of the identified cytomegalovirus-associated TCR beta chains were confirmed in vitro to be specific for cytomegalovirus antigens.

The CDR3 runs 15 residues from the cysteine to the phenylalanine. Of all the DNA, just the CDR3 is kept, 45 bases in frame from base 1. Based on the germline V gene, the CDR1 and CDR2 sequences are MNHNS and SASEGT. V and J lose 7 bases and 1 base, and a span of 11 bases separates them. Libraries were prepared through the immunoSEQ multiplex PCR assay. A mixture of 60 forward primers for TCR Vbeta segments and 13 reverse primers for TCR Jbeta segments was used in the multiplex PCR. A multiplex PCR assay on genomic DNA amplified the CDR3 region of rearranged TCR beta genes. Amplified TCR beta libraries were sequenced as 87-base-pair reads on the Illumina HiSeq System. Per the original workflow: Across the 500 to 850 repertoires, a later analysis counted about 81 million unique TCR beta chains, roughly 11 million of which were shared by at least two donors. Raw reads were error-corrected and collapsed into unique sequences by a nearest-neighbor algorithm in which closely related sequences were merged to remove PCR and sequencing errors. Alignment of CDR3 sequences to IMGT reference sequences was used to assign V, D and J gene segments. For a sequence to be retained, a match of at least six nucleotides to both a V gene segment and a J gene segment was required. Rearrangements were classified as productive when the CDR3 lacked stop codons and remained in frame with V and J, and all other rearrangements were classified as non-productive. Following IMGT convention, CDR3 was defined as the stretch from the second conserved V-encoded cysteine to the conserved J-encoded phenylalanine. In an earlier analysis of more than 550 of the donors, sequences lacking an unambiguous match to a single V gene segment were excluded. An earlier analysis of 500 to 600 of the donors classified V segments as functional when productive rearrangements were above 56.7% and as segregating when the standard deviation between donors was above 5%. To diagnose cytomegalovirus status from the catalog of TCR beta chain sequences, a statistical classification framework was built. V and J gene assignment, in a later analysis, came from comparing TCR nucleotide sequences with IMGT/GENE-DB human TR gene sequences. A later analysis assigned CDR3 sequences and most-parsimonious VDJ recombination scenarios with the TCRdist pipeline. In a later analysis, each TCR beta chain was defined by its CDR3 amino acid sequence together with its V-gene family, and reads without a unique V-gene family were excluded. As a way to deal with suspected cross-contamination and a sequencing artifact, a later analysis dropped hundreds of nucleotide sequences that were highly shared and had low generation probability. In a later analysis, a clonal expansion index for each public chain was calculated from normalized within-repertoire ranks of inferred template counts. Generation probabilities in a later analysis came from a VDJ recombination model fitted to out-of-frame rearrangements, and those results were checked against IGoR. In a later analysis, hypergeometric tests were used to score TCR-TCR, TCR-HLA and TCR-CMV co-occurrence, with a repertoire-size bias correction applied to TCR pairs. A later analysis estimated false discovery rates by permuting HLA or CMV assignments 20 times. In a later analysis, co-occurring TCRs were grouped using DBSCAN, and TCRdist sequence similarity was added for clustering within HLA-allele-positive subsets. Repertoires with fewer than 30,000 or more than 120,000 public chains, plus five repertoires with anomalous nucleotide sharing, were excluded from co-occurrence clustering. This immuneACCESS table, as held by TCRdb, lists in-frame sequences with V and J called but not all clones. Of the missing ones, under half trace to an unresolved V gene in checked studies; the others have no known cause. D and trimming were read from the DNA, whereas the V and J calls and clone size are those reported in that table. The sample has 150,000 to 200,000 clones on record, 81% of them singletons. Roughly 3.1% of the sample rests with the top ten.

In total, more than 500 healthy bone marrow donors made up the cohort. Cohort members were all nominally healthy when sampled, although unrecorded immune exposures were likely present. The donor tested CMV seropositive and was one of the 289 seropositive cohort members. A peripheral blood sample was collected from each donor, and TCR beta sequencing was performed on peripheral blood mononuclear cells. Genomic DNA extraction from the blood cell samples was performed with the Qiagen DNeasy Blood Extraction Kit. The sequence links TRBV6-1 to TRBJ1-6, with the D gene not clear enough to name. Sequences were obtained from PBMCs. This TCR derives from a man aged 35 to 55 in good health and CMV-seropositive. The nucleotides are TGTGCCAGCACCATCCCGGGTTCCTATAATTCACCCCTCCACTTT. Its translation is CASTIPGSYNSPLHF.